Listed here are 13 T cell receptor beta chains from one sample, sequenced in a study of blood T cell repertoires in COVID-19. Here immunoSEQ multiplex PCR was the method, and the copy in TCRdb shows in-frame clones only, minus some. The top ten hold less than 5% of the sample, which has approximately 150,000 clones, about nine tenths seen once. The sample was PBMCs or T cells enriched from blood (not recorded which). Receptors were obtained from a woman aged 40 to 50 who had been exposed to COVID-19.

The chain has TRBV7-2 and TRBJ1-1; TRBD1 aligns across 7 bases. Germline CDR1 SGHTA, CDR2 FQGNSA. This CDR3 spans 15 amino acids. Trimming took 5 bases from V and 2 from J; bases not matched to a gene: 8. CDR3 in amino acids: CASSPTGQKNTEAFF. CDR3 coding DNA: TGTGCCAGCAGCCCGACAGGGCAGAAAAACACTGAAGCTTTCTTT.

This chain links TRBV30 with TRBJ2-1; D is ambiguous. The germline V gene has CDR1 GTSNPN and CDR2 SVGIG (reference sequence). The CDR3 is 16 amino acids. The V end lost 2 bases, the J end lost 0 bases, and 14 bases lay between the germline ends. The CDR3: CAWSPTGGRSYNEQFF. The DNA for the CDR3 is TGTGCCTGGAGTCCAACTGGTGGGCGCTCCTACAATGAGCAGTTCTTC.

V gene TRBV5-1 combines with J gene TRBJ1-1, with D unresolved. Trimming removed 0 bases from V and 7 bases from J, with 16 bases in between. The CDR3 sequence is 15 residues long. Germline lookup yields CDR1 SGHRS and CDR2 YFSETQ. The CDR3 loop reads CASSLDQVGEGEAFF. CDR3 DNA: TGCGCCAGCAGCTTGGACCAAGTAGGTGAGGGTGAAGCTTTCTTT.

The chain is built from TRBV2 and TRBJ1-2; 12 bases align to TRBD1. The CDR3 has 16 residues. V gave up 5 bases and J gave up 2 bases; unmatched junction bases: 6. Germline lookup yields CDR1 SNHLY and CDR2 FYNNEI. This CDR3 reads CASSRGQGARNYGYTF. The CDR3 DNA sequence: TGTGCCAGCAGTAGGGGACAGGGGGCTCGGAACTATGGCTACACCTTC. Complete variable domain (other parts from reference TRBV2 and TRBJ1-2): EPEVTQTPSHQVTQMGQEVILRCVPISNHLYFYWYRQILGQKVEFLVSFYNNEISEKSEIFDDQFSVERPDGSNFTLKIRSTKLEDSAMYFCASSRGQGARNYGYTFGSGTRLTVV.

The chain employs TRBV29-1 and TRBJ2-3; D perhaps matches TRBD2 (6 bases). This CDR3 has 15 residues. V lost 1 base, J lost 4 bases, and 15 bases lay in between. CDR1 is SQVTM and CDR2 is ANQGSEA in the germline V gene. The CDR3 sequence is CSVEGGDFYPDTQYF. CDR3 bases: TGCAGCGTTGAAGGGGGGGACTTTTACCCAGATACGCAGTATTTT.

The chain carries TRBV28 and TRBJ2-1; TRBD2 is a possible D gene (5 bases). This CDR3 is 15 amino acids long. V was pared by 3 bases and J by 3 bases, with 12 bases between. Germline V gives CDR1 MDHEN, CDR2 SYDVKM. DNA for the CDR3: TGTGCCAGCAGTTTTGAGGGTGGTAGCTACAATGAGCAGTTCTTC. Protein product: CASSFEGGSYNEQFF.

CDR3 sequence reads: CASSLLGVGAFF. The CDR3 coding sequence is TGTGCCAGCAGTTTGTTAGGGGTGGGAGCTTTCTTT. The chain couples TRBV12-3 or TRBV12-4 to TRBJ1-1; D might be TRBD1 (5 bases). This CDR3 is 12 amino acids long. Trimming left V 3 bases short and J 10 bases short, with 12 bases between.

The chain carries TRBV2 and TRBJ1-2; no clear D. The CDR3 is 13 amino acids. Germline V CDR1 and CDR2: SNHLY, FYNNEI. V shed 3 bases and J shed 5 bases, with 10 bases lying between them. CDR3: CASSDFGEYGYTF. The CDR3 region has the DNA TGTGCCAGCAGTGATTTCGGGGAATATGGCTACACCTTC.

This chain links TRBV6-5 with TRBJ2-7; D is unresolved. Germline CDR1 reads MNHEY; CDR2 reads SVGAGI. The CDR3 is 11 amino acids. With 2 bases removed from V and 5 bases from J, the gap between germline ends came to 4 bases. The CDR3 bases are TGTGCCAGCAGTTACCGGGACGAGCAGTACTTC. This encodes CASSYRDEQYF.

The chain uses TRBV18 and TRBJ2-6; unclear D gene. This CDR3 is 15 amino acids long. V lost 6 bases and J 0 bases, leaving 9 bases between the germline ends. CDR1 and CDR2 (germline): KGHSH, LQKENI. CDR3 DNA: TGTGCCAGCTCTTATAAACTCTCTGGGGCCAACGTCCTGACTTTC. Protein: CASSYKLSGANVLTF.

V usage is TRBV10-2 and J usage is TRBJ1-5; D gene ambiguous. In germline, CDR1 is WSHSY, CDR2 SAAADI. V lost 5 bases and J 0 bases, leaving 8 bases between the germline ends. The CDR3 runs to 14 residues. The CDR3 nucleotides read TGCGCCAGCAGTCTACAGTATAGCAATCAGCCCCAGCATTTT. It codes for CASSLQYSNQPQHF.

The CDR3 region is CASSLRDRDYNEQFF. The DNA of the CDR3 is TGTGCCAGCTCACTAAGGGACAGGGACTACAATGAGCAGTTCTTC. V usage is TRBV18 and J usage is TRBJ2-1; 9 nucleotides line up with TRBD1. Germline V gene sequence: CDR1 KGHSH, CDR2 LQKENI. The CDR3 runs 15 residues. The J segment lost 3 bases and the V segment lost 4 bases, leaving 4 bases of the junction unmatched.

CDR3 residues: CASSTGTGSDLTEAFF. The CDR3 bases are TGTGCCAGCAGTACCGGGACAGGGAGTGACCTGACTGAAGCTTTCTTT. The chain links TRBV28 to TRBJ1-1; 9 bases are a match to TRBD1. The CDR3 is 16 amino acids. The germline CDR1 and CDR2 sequences are MDHEN and SYDVKM. J was trimmed by 5 bases and V by 5 bases; bases with no gene match: 12. Based on the CDR3 plus reference TRBV28 and TRBJ1-1, the full variable domain is DVKVTQSSRYLVKRTGEKVFLECVQDMDHENMFWYRQDPGLGLRLIYFSYDVKMKEKGDIPEGYSVSREKKERFSLILESASTNQTSMYLCASSTGTGSDLTEAFFGQGTRLTVV.